This T cell receptor beta chain emerged from a study of tumor-infiltrating lymphocytes in localized non-small cell lung cancer. Looking at the study overall: Resected tumor was paired with non-adjacent uninvolved lung from the same patient.

On this clone itself: Antigen unknown.

Data came from immunoSEQ multiplex PCR; TCRdb stores just in-frame clones and leaves some out. The data hold tens of thousands of clones, with approximately 80% observed a single time. Whole-study findings and limits: Different pieces of the same tissue were used for each assay. T-cell fraction did not differ between immunotypes IM1 and IM2.

The sequence was collected from a human donor with non-small cell lung cancer. The sample was lung tumor tissue.

CDR3 coding DNA: TGTGCCAGCAGCTTTGGCTCAACTAATGAAAAACTGTTTTTT. It yields the protein CASSFGSTNEKLFF. The chain carries TRBV5-4 and TRBJ1-4; D gene ambiguous. Germline V CDR1 and CDR2: SGHNT, YYREEE (reference sequence). The CDR3 has 14 amino acids. V shed 2 bases and J shed 0 bases, with 5 bases lying between them.